This TCR beta chain derives from a study of radiotherapy plus CTLA-4 blockade in lung cancer listed by TCRdb under 2018. About the investigation overall: Among the enrolled patients, roughly 19% had an objective response, and roughly 30% reached disease control. Study-wide findings and limitations: Early dynamic changes in blood T cell clones, together with increased serum interferon-beta after radiation, were reported as the strongest predictors of response. After treatment with radiotherapy and ipilimumab, TCR clones that originated in tumors expanded in peripheral blood.

The study evaluated CTLA-4 blockade (ipilimumab) given together with focal radiation therapy in patients who had chemo-refractory metastatic non-small-cell lung cancer. With respect to this clone: This receptor's antigen is unknown. Nothing much larger sits one base from this clone, and base qualities are not available.

Libraries came from the immunoSEQ multiplex PCR assay. The clones in this table, taken by TCRdb from immuneACCESS, are in-frame only. Not every clone is retained; where verified, under half of the shortfall comes from an unresolved V gene, and the cause of the rest is unknown. The sample includes roughly 110,000 clones, with 85% observed a single time. The ten largest account for roughly 2.3% of the sample. The CDR3 runs 16 residues from the cysteine to the phenylalanine. The CDR3 DNA has 48 bases and is translated from base 1. Relative to germline, V is 5 bases shorter and J is 3 bases shorter, with 16 bases between their ends. Via the germline V gene (reference sequence), CDR1 is SEHNR and CDR2 FQNEAQ.

The rearrangement joined TRBV7-9 to TRBJ1-4; the D gene is perhaps TRBD1, on 5 matching bases. The source is a human donor with non-small cell lung cancer that progressed on radiotherapy plus ipilimumab. Some clones in this sample may be carry-over from other donors' samples. The starting material was peripheral blood, obtained from a patient treated with radiotherapy plus ipilimumab. Read as DNA, the sequence is TGTGCCAGCAGCACTCCGCCGGGACTCCCTAATGAAAAACTGTTTTTT. Translated, this is CASSTPPGLPNEKLFF.